This TCR beta chain was retrieved from a study of regulatory T cells in long-lasting Graves disease. This clonotype was detected many times. Its antigen is unidentified. The CDR3 is made up of 15 amino acids. The germline V gene has CDR1 LGHNA and CDR2 YNFKEQ. Trimming stripped 8 bases from V and 0 bases from J, with 16 bases between. Study-wide findings and caveats: TRBV28, TRBJ1-2 and TRBJ2-5 were favored in persistent disease.

Arm-PCR of CDR3 regions and iRepertoire HTBI primers were the basis on which TCR beta libraries were built. A single record per CDR3 protein comes from TCRdb applying MiXCR to the multiplex PCR reads. The sample yields 440,000 or so distinct CDR3 sequences, more than 12% seen once. Time point described: newly diagnosed GD, antithyroid drugs for less than 3 months. PBMC RNA served as the TCR library source. These data also featured in a second study, about T cells in Graves' hyperthyroidism and ophthalmopathy.

Source: peripheral blood mononuclear cells (PBMCs), taken at new diagnosis, from a patient treated with antithyroid drugs. This TCR was recovered from a woman in her thirties with Graves disease. The gene calls are TRBV4-2 and TRBJ2-5; no clear D gene. The CDR3 here is CASSSYLSYQETQYF. The CDR3 coding sequence is TGTGCCAGCTCTTCTTATTTGTCGTACCAAGAGACCCAGTACTTC.